This passage covers 14 T cell receptor beta chains from one sample sequenced in a study of T cell repertoires in cytomegalovirus infection. MiXCR, applied by TCRdb to the reads, yields one record per CDR3 protein. The sample lists about 100,000 distinct CDR3 sequences; about 40% were seen once. Their antigens remain unidentified. The sample was CD8+ T cells from cultured PBMCs, taken from culture after CMV antigen stimulation. All receptors come from a human donor in good health (CMV status not recorded). Some clones in this sample may be carry-over from other donors' samples.

The chain combines TRBV4-2 with TRBJ2-7; 10 bases are shared with TRBD1. V lost 3 bases and J lost 3; bases outside the gene matches: 5. CDR1 LGHNA and CDR2 YNFKEQ come from the germline V gene. The CDR3 sequence is 15 residues long. The CDR3 coding sequence is TGTGCCAGCAGCCAGGAGACAGGGGGCAGCTACGAGCAGTACTTC. Its translation is CASSQETGGSYEQYF.

A few counts support this clonotype. V and J are TRBV12-5 and TRBJ2-7; 7 bases are shared with TRBD2. The trim removed 5 bases at V and 6 bases at J, leaving 13 bases unmatched. Germline loops: CDR1 LGHNT, CDR2 FRNRAP. The CDR3 consists of 15 residues. CDR3 coding DNA: TGTGCTAGTGGTCCAGGACCGGGCTGGGGGGGCGAGCAGTACTTC. Amino acid sequence: CASGPGPGWGGEQYF.

The rearrangement uses TRBV7-9 and TRBJ2-7; D might be TRBD1 or TRBD2, each matching 5 bases. There are 15 residues in the CDR3. Germline CDR1 and CDR2: SEHNR and FQNEAQ (reference sequence). V was clipped by 2 bases and J by 4 bases, with 15 bases between them. CDR3 in amino acids: CASSLLGPKVYEQYF. CDR3 coding DNA: TGTGCCAGCAGCTTACTGGGACCGAAAGTATACGAGCAGTACTTC.

This clonotype was seen a handful of times. The chain joins TRBV12-3 or TRBV12-4 to TRBJ1-1, with 8 bases lining up with TRBD1. The length of the CDR3 is 15 residues. V was clipped by 3 bases and J by 3 bases; unmatched bases: 6. In nucleotides, the CDR3 is TGTGCCAGCAGTTTTTCGTTGGACAGGGACACTGAAGCTTTCTTT. As protein: CASSFSLDRDTEAFF.

This clonotype was seen once. CDR3 coding DNA: TGTGCCAGCAGCTCCAAAGAGACCCAGTACTTC. This codes for CASSSKETQYF. V usage is TRBV7-6 and J usage is TRBJ2-5; D uncertain. Trimming stripped 4 bases from V and 3 bases from J, with 3 bases between. The CDR3 is 11 residues long. Germline lookup yields CDR1 SGHVS and CDR2 FNYEAQ.

V and J are TRBV3-1 and TRBJ2-7; TRBD2 matches at 9 bases. The V and J ends lost 0 bases and 2 bases, in that order; junction bases with no gene match: 5. Looked up from germline, CDR1 is LGHDT and CDR2 is YNNKEL (reference sequence). The CDR3 consists of 16 residues. The CDR3 region has the DNA TGTGCCAGCAGCCAAGACTCGGGACTAGCAGCCTACGAGCAGTACTTC. Its protein is CASSQDSGLAAYEQYF.

This chain uses TRBV19 with TRBJ1-1; D is perhaps TRBD1 (5 bases). The CDR3 extends over 17 amino acids. The germline V gene encodes CDR1 LNHDA and CDR2 SQIVND (reference sequence). Trimming pared 3 bases from V and 0 bases from J, leaving 17 bases between. The CDR3 spells CASSIFSGLGMNTEAFF. The CDR3 DNA is TGTGCCAGTAGTATTTTTTCAGGGCTTGGAATGAACACTGAAGCTTTCTTT. Complete variable domain (other parts from reference TRBV19 and TRBJ1-1): DGGITQSPKYLFRKEGQNVTLSCEQNLNHDAMYWYRQDPGQGLRLIYYSQIVNDFQKGDIAEGYSVSREKKESFPLTVTSAQKNPTAFYLCASSIFSGLGMNTEAFFGQGTRLTVV.

V and J are TRBV19 and TRBJ2-1; 7 bases line up with TRBD2. V gave up 5 bases and J gave up 3 bases; unmatched junction bases: 1. Germline CDR1 reads LNHDA; CDR2 reads SQIVND (reference sequence). There are 13 residues in the CDR3. CDR3 in amino acids: CASSSSGYNEQFF. The CDR3 DNA is TGTGCCAGTAGTTCTAGCGGCTACAATGAGCAGTTCTTC.

In this sample, this clonotype turned up a few times. The CDR3 is CASSLTFGSYNEQFF. The CDR3 DNA follows: TGTGCCAGCAGCTTAACTTTCGGCTCCTACAATGAGCAGTTCTTC. The chain has TRBV7-9 and TRBJ2-1; D remains unclear. Per the germline V gene, CDR1 is SEHNR and CDR2 is FQNEAQ (reference sequence). The CDR3 has 15 residues. V dropped 2 bases and J dropped 0 bases, with 8 bases sitting between them.

This rearrangement joins TRBV7-9 to TRBJ1-1, with D perhaps TRBD1 (6 bases). From germline, CDR1 is SEHNR and CDR2 FQNEAQ (reference sequence). The CDR3 covers 13 residues. V was cut by 5 bases and J by 8 bases, with 15 bases left in between. Here the CDR3 reads CASSPGGGREAFF. CDR3 nucleotides: TGTGCCAGCAGCCCCGGTGGGGGCCGAGAAGCTTTCTTT.

The chain uses TRBV5-1 and TRBJ1-6; D gene unclear. Germline CDR1 SGHRS, CDR2 YFSETQ. The CDR3 consists of 13 residues. V was shortened by 4 bases and J by 11 bases, with 13 bases between the two germline ends. The CDR3 sequence: CASSPRGDAPLHF. In DNA form, the CDR3 reads TGCGCCAGCAGCCCCCGGGGTGACGCACCCCTCCACTTT.

The chain carries TRBV29-1 and TRBJ2-3; D is possibly TRBD1 (6 bases). V lost 1 base and J 5 bases, leaving 13 bases between the germline ends. This CDR3 has 14 amino acids. Per the germline V gene, CDR1 is SQVTM and CDR2 is ANQGSEA. In DNA form, the CDR3 reads TGCAGCGTTGAAGCAGGGGAGCTAAGAGATACGCAGTATTTT. This sequence encodes CSVEAGELRDTQYF.

As for this clonotype: Possible read error: a much larger clone is one base away. CDR3 sequence: CASSIRPLGTEAFF. CDR3 DNA: TGTGCCAGCAGCATCCGACCCTTAGGAACTGAAGCTTTCTTT. The chain carries TRBV12-3 or TRBV12-4 and TRBJ1-1, with D unresolved. V lost 6 bases and J lost 5, with 16 bases in between. The length of the CDR3 is 14 residues.

The V gene is TRBV7-9, the J gene TRBJ2-4; D is unresolved. The CDR3 contains 14 residues. CDR1 is SEHNR, CDR2 FQNEAQ, per germline (reference sequence). V lost 8 bases and J 0 bases, leaving 11 bases between the germline ends. CDR3 DNA: TGTGCCAGCTCCGGAGCTCTAGCCAAAAACATTCAGTACTTC. Its protein product is CASSGALAKNIQYF.